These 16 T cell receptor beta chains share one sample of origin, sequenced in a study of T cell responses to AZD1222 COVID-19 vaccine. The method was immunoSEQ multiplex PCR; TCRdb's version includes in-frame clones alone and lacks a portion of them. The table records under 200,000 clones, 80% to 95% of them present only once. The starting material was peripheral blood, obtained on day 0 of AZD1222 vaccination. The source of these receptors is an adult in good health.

CDR3 amino acids: CSAGQGYEQFF. Here the CDR3 DNA reads TGCAGCGCGGGACAGGGGTATGAGCAGTTCTTC. The J gene is TRBJ2-1, the V gene TRBV29-1; 10 bases agree with TRBD1. The trim removed 7 bases at V and 8 bases at J, leaving 2 bases unmatched. CDR3 length: 11 amino acids. Germline CDR1 and CDR2: SQVTM and ANQGSEA.

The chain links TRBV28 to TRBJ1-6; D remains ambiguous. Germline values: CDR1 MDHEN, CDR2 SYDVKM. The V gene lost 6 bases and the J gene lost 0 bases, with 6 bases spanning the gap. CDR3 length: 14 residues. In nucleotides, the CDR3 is TGTGCCAGCAGCGCCAGCTCCTATAATTCACCCCTCCACTTT. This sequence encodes CASSASSYNSPLHF.

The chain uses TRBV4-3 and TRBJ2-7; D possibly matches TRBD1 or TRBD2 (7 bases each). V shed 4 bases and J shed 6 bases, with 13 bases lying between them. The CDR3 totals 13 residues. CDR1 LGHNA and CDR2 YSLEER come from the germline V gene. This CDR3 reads CASSPGRGGEQYF. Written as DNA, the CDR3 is TGCGCCAGCAGCCCAGGCAGGGGGGGCGAGCAGTACTTC.

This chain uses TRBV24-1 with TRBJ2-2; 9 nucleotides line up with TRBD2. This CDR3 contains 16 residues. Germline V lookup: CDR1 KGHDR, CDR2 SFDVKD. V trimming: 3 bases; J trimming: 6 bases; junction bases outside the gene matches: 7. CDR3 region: CATSDRAGGEAGELFF. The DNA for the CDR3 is TGTGCCACCAGTGATAGAGCGGGGGGCGAGGCCGGGGAGCTGTTTTTT.

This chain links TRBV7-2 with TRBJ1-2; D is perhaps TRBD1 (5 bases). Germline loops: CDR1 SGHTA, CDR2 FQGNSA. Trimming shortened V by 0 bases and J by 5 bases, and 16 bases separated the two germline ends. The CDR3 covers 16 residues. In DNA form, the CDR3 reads TGTGCCAGCAGCTTAGCGACAGCGGCCATGGGGTATGGCTACACCTTC. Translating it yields CASSLATAAMGYGYTF. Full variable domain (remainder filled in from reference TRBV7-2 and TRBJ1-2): GAGVSQSPSNKVTEKGKDVELRCDPISGHTALYWYRQSLGQGLEFLIYFQGNSAPDKSGLPSDRFSAERTGGSVSTLTIQRTQQEDSAVYLCASSLATAAMGYGYTFGSGTRLTVV.

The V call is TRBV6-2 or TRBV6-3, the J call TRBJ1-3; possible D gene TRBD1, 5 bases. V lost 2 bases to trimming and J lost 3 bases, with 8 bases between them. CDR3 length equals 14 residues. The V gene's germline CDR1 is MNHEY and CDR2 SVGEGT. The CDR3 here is CASSYTGYGNTIYF. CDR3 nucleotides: TGTGCCAGCAGTTACACAGGTTATGGAAACACCATATATTTT.

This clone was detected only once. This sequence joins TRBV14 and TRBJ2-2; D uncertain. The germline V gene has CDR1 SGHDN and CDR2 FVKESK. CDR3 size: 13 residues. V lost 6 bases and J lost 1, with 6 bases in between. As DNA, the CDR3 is TGTGCCAGCAGGCCAGGGAACACCGGGGAGCTGTTTTTT. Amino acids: CASRPGNTGELFF.

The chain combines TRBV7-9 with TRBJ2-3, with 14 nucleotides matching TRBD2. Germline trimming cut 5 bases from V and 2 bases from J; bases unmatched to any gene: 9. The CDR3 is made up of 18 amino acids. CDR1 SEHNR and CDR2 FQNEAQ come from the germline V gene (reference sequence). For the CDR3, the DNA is TGTGCCAGCAGCCGGGGACTAGCGGGGGCAAGGAACACAGATACGCAGTATTTT. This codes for CASSRGLAGARNTDTQYF.

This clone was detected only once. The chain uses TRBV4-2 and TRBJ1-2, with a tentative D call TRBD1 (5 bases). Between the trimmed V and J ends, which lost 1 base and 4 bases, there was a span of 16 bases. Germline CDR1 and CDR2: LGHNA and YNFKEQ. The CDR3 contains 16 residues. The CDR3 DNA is TGTGCCAGCAGCCAAGGGGAAGGGACGGGGGGCTATGGCTACACCTTC. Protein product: CASSQGEGTGGYGYTF.

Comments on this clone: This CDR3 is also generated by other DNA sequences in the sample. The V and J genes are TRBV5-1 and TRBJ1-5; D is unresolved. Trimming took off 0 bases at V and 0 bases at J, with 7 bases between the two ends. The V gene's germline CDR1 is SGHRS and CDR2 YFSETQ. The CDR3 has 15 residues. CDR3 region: CASSLGGSSNQPQHF. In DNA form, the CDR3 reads TGCGCCAGCAGCTTGGGGGGTAGTAGCAATCAGCCCCAGCATTTT. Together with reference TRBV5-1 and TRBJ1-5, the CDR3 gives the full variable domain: KAGVTQTPRYLIKTRGQQVTLSCSPISGHRSVSWYQQTPGQGLQFLFEYFSETQRNKGNFPGRFSGRQFSNSRSEMNVSTLELGDSALYLCASSLGGSSNQPQHFGDGTRLSIL.

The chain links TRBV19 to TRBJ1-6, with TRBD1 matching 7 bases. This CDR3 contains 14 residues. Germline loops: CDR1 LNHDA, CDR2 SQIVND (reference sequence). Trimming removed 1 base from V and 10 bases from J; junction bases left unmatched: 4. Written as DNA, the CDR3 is TGTGCCAGTAGTATAGGGACAGGTGGATCACCCCTCCACTTT. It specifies CASSIGTGGSPLHF. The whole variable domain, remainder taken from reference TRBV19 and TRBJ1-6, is DGGITQSPKYLFRKEGQNVTLSCEQNLNHDAMYWYRQDPGQGLRLIYYSQIVNDFQKGDIAEGYSVSREKKESFPLTVTSAQKNPTAFYLCASSIGTGGSPLHFGNGTRLTVT.

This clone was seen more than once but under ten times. The DNA of the CDR3 is TGTGCCAGCAGCCCTAGAGGTTTTGAAAAACTGTTTTTT. Translation gives CASSPRGFEKLFF. The V gene is TRBV12-3 or TRBV12-4, the J gene TRBJ1-4; D ambiguous. With 6 bases removed from V and 7 bases from J, the gap between germline ends came to 12 bases. The length of the CDR3 is 13 residues.

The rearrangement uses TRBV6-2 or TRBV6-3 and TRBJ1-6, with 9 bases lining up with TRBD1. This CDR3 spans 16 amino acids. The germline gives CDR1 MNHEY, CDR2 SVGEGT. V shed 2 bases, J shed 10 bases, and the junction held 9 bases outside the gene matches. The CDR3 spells CASSYPGQGSRSPLHF. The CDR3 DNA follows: TGTGCCAGCAGTTACCCTGGACAGGGGTCAAGGTCACCCCTCCACTTT.

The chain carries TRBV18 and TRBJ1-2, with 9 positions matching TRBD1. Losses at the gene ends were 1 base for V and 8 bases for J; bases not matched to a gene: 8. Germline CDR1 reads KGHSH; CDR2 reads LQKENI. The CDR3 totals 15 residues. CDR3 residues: CASSPQEQGARGYTF. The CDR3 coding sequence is TGTGCCAGCTCACCACAGGAACAGGGGGCGCGAGGCTACACCTTC.

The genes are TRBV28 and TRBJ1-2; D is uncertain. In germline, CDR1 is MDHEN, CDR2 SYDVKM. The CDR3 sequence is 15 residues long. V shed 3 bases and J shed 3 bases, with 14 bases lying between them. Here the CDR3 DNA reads TGTGCCAGCAGTTTTATATCGGGGATTGACTATGGCTACACCTTC. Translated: CASSFISGIDYGYTF.

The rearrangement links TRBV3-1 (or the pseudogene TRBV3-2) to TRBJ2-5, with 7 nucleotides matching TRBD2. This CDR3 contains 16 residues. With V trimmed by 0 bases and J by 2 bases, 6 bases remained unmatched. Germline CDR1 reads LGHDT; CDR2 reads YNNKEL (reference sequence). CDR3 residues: CASSQEERGTQETQYF. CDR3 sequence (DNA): TGTGCCAGCAGCCAAGAGGAGCGGGGAACTCAAGAGACCCAGTACTTC.